Given below is one T cell receptor (beta chain) in context. Its specificity is not known. Newly diagnosed hyperthyroidism, duration under 2 months, in patients aged 18 to 65. The CDR3 consists of 14 residues. Deletions cut 3 bases from V and 4 bases from J, with 10 bases between. Germline V gene data show CDR1 as LNHDA and CDR2 as SQIVND (reference sequence). Amplified TCR beta CDR3 regions came from RNA transcripts. RT-PCR in the first round (using the HTBI primer set) targeted the TCR CDR3. From the multiplex PCR reads, TCRdb called clonotypes with MiXCR, one entry per CDR3 protein. This table has some 420,000 distinct CDR3 sequences, roughly 15% appearing once. The data originate from a study of T cells in Graves' hyperthyroidism and ophthalmopathy. General study results and limits: Most thyroid clonotypes with frequency above 0.001 were detected in blood.

Sequencing was carried out using blood. The receptor's source is a woman aged 18-29 years with Graves' hyperthyroidism. The J gene is TRBJ2-1, the V gene TRBV19, with a weak D call TRBD2 (5 bases). This CDR3 is CASSILGGYNEQFF. Written as DNA, the CDR3 is TGTGCCAGTAGTATCCTCGGCGGGTACAATGAGCAGTTCTTC.